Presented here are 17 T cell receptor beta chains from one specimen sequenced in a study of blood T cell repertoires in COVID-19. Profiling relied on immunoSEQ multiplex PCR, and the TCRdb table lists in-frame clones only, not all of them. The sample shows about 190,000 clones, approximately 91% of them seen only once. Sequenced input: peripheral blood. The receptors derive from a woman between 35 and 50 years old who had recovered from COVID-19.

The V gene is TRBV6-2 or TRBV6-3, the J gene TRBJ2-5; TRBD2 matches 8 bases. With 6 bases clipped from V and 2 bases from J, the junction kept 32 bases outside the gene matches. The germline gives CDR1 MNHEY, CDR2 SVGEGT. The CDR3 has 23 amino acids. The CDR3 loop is CASSHLLRTLEGFSGRRQETQYF. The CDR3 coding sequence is TGTGCCAGCAGCCATTTGCTGCGGACACTCGAGGGGTTCAGCGGGAGACGTCAAGAGACCCAGTACTTC.

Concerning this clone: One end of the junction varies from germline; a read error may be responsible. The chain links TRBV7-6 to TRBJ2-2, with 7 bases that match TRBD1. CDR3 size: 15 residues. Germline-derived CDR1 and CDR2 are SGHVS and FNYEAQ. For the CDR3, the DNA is TGTGCCAGCAGCTTAGTCAGGGGGAACGCCGGGGAGCTGTTTTTT. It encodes CASSLVRGNAGELFF. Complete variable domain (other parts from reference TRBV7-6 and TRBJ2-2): GAGVSQSPRYKVTKRGQDVALRCDPISGHVSLYWYRQALGQGPEFLTYFNYEAQQDKSGLPNDRFSAERPEGSISTLTIQRTEQRDSAMYRCASSLVRGNAGELFFGEGSRLTVL.

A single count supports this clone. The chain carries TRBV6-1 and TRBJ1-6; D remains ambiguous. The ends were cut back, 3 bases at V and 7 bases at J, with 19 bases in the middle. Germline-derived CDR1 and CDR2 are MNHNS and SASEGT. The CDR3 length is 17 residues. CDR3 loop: CASSEKPGETGNSPLHF. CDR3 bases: TGTGCCAGCAGTGAGAAACCGGGAGAGACTGGGAATTCACCCCTCCACTTT.

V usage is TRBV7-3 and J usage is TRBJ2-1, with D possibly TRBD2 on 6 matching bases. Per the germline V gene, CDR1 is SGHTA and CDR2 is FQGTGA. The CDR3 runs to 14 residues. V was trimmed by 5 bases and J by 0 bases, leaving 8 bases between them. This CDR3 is CASSPGGSYNEQFF. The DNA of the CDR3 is TGTGCCAGCAGCCCCGGGGGCTCCTACAATGAGCAGTTCTTC.

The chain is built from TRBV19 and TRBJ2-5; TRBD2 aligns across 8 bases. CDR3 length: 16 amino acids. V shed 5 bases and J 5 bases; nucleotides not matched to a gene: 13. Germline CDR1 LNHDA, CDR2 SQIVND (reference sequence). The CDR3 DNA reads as TGTGCCAGTAGTCTTGGGGGAGCGGGAGAGGCGGAGACCCAGTACTTC. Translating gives CASSLGGAGEAETQYF.

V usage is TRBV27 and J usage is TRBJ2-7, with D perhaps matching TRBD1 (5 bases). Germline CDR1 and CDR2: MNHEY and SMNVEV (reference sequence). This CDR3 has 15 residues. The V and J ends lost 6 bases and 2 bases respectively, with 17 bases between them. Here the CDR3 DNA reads TGTGCCAGCAGGTGGGGCTCCCGACCGGCCTACGAGCAGTACTTC. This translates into CASRWGSRPAYEQYF.

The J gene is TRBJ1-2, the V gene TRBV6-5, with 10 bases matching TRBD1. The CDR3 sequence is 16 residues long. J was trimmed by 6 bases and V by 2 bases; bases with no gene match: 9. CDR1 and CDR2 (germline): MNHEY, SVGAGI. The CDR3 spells CASSYGRDRGLNGYTF. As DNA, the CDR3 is TGTGCCAGCAGTTACGGGCGGGACAGGGGTCTCAATGGCTACACCTTC.

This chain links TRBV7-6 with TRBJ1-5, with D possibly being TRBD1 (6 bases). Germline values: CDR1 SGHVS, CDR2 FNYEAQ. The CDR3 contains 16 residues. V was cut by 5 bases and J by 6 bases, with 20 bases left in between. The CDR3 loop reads CASSRGIREQGQPQHF. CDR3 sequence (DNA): TGTGCCAGCAGCCGAGGAATCAGGGAACAGGGTCAGCCCCAGCATTTT.

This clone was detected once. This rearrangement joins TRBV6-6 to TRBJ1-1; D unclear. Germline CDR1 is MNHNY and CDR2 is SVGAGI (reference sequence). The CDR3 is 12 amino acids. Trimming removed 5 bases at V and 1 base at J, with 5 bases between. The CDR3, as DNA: TGTGCCAGCAGTACTCGGAACACTGAAGCTTTCTTT. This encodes CASSTRNTEAFF.

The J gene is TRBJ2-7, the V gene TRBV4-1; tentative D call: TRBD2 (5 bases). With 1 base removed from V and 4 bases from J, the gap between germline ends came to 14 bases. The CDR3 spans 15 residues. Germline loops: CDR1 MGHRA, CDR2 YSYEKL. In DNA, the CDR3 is TGCGCCAGCAGCCAAGCCCGGGATCCCCTTTACGAGCAGTACTTC. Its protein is CASSQARDPLYEQYF.

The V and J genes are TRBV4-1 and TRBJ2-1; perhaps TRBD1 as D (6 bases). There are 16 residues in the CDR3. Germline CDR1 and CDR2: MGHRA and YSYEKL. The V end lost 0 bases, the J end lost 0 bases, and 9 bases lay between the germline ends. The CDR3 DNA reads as TGCGCCAGCAGCCAAGATCCCAGGGGCTCCTACAATGAGCAGTTCTTC. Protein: CASSQDPRGSYNEQFF.

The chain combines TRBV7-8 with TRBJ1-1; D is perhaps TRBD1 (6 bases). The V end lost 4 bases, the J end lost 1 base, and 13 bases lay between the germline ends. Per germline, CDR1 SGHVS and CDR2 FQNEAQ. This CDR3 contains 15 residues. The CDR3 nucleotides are TGTGCCAGCAGCTCGAACAGGGTAAGGAACACTGAAGCTTTCTTT. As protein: CASSSNRVRNTEAFF.

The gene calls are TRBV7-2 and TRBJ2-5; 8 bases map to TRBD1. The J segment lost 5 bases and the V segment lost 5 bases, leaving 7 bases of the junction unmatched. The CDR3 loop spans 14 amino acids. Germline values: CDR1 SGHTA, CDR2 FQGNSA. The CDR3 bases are TGTGCCAGCAGCCCTAACAGGGGGTCCGAGACCCAGTACTTC. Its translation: CASSPNRGSETQYF.

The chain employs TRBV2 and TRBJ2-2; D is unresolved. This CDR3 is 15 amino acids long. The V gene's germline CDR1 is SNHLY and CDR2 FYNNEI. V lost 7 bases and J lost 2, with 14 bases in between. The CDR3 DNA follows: TGTGCCAGCAAGGTGGAACAGACAAACACCGGGGAGCTGTTTTTT. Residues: CASKVEQTNTGELFF. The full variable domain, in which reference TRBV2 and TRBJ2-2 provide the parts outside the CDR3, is EPEVTQTPSHQVTQMGQEVILRCVPISNHLYFYWYRQILGQKVEFLVSFYNNEISEKSEIFDDQFSVERPDGSNFTLKIRSTKLEDSAMYFCASKVEQTNTGELFFGEGSRLTVL.

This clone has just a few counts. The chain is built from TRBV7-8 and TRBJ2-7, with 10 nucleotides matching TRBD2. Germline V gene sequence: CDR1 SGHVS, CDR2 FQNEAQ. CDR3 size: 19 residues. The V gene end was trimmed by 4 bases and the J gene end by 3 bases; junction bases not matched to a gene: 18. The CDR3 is CASSSLAGATIKRNYEQYF. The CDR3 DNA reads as TGTGCCAGCAGCTCTCTAGCGGGGGCGACCATTAAACGGAACTACGAGCAGTACTTC.

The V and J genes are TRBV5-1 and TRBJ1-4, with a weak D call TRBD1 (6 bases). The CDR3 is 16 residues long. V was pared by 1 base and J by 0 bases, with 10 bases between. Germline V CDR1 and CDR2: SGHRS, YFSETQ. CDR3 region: CASSLWTVATNEKLFF. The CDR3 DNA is TGCGCCAGCAGCTTGTGGACAGTAGCAACTAATGAAAAACTGTTTTTT. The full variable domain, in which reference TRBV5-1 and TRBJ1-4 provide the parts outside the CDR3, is KAGVTQTPRYLIKTRGQQVTLSCSPISGHRSVSWYQQTPGQGLQFLFEYFSETQRNKGNFPGRFSGRQFSNSRSEMNVSTLELGDSALYLCASSLWTVATNEKLFFGSGTQLSVL.

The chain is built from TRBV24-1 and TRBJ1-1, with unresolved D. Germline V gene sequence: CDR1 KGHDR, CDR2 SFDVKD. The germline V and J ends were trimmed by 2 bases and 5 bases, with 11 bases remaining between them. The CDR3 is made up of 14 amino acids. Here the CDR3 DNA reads TGTGCCACCAGTGATTCCCCGGGAGGGACTGAAGCTTTCTTT. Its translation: CATSDSPGGTEAFF.